The clone carrying this T cell receptor beta chain was observed at least ten times. This entry comes from a study of low-dose radiotherapy and immunotherapy resistance in tumors. Whole-study context: Every two weeks, one day ahead of radiation and immunotherapy, cyclophosphamide 200 mg/m2 was given (intravenously).

Time point: before trial treatment. The donors' regimen was nivolumab, ipilimumab, aspirin, low-dose cyclophosphamide and low-dose radiotherapy. First-strand cDNA relied on TRAV- and TRBV-specific primers spanning alpha and beta chains. Both a constant-region primer and a V-primer adapter served to amplify TCRs across about 20 PCR cycles. TCRdb re-called the reads with MiXCR, one entry per CDR3 protein. The table has over 70,000 distinct CDR3 sequences, about a third seen once; the top ten hold 11%. The length of the CDR3 is 15 residues. The germline CDR1 and CDR2 sequences are MNHNS and SASEGT. The V and J ends lost 1 base and 9 bases respectively, with 13 bases between them.

The sample consisted of PBMCs, taken before treatment. The chain is built from TRBV6-1 and TRBJ1-6, with D perhaps TRBD1 (5 bases). This clonotype was sampled from a female donor with ovarian cancer. The CDR3 is CASSEGGAWSSPLHF. The DNA of the CDR3 is TGTGCCAGCAGTGAAGGAGGGGCTTGGAGTTCACCCCTCCACTTT.